This TCR beta chain was retrieved from a study of T cell repertoires in cytomegalovirus infection (dated 2019 in TCRdb). Regarding the research as a whole: Donor HLA type was relevant to the analysis, as public TCR beta signatures indicated carriage of CMV infection together with the matching HLA type.

Inclusive of the bounding cysteine and phenylalanine, the CDR3 is 15 residues long. Of all the DNA, just the CDR3 is kept, 45 bases in frame from base 1. CDR1 and CDR2 were assigned from the germline V gene as KGHDR and SFDVKD. Trimming accounts for 6 bases at V and 0 bases at J, while the number of junction bases matched to no gene is 5. The sample holds a few counts of this clonotype. The antigen it recognizes is unknown. Base qualities are not recorded, but no much larger clone differs from it by a single base. What the work shows at the level of the full study, not this receptor alone: The ex vivo response was dominated by HLA-C-restricted CMV-specific TCR beta clonotypes, and the single most frequent clonotype in two of eight donors was supplied by these HLA-C-restricted clonotypes. Cumulative frequency of public TCR beta family members discriminated carriers of CMV infection plus the relevant HLA type in this cohort and an independent roughly 320-donor cohort.

Sequencing instrument: Illumina HiSeq 1500. TCRdb reran the public reads through fastp at Q25 and MiXCR, keeping productive beta chains. Here each entry gathers all rows of one CDR3 protein and keeps the most common genes and DNA. The sample table holds nearly 550,000 distinct CDR3 sequences, of which 15% to 20% were seen once. Of the sample, approximately 24% is held by the ten largest clones. The sequence is built from TRBV24-1 and TRBJ2-3; 7 junctional bases match TRBD1. The sequence derives from a human donor in good health (CMV status not recorded). Some clones in this sample may be carry-over from other donors' samples. Sequencing input: CD8+ T cells from PBMCs. The CDR3 corresponds to CATSKGAPSTDTQYF. The bases are TGTGCCACCAGTAAGGGGGCGCCTAGCACAGATACGCAGTATTTT.